The T cell receptor beta chain described here comes from a study of beta chain features in type 1 diabetes. This clone was counted a few times. Expressed TCRB transcripts were sequenced because the isolated RNA had all been reverse transcribed beforehand. Data came from immunoSEQ multiplex PCR; TCRdb stores just in-frame clones and leaves some out. The repertoire holds 900,000 or so clones, with 17% as singletons. One heparinised blood draw averaging around 100 mL was given by each donor. V was clipped by 4 bases and J by 8 bases; unmatched bases: 8. The CDR3 covers 14 residues. Germline CDR1 reads SGHRS; CDR2 reads YFSETQ.

The V and J genes are TRBV5-1 and TRBJ2-1, with 8 bases lining up with TRBD2. The sequenced sample was naive CD4+ T cells from blood. The receptor was isolated from a woman aged 18-29 years in good health. Here the CDR3 reads CASSPRTSSHEQFF. The CDR3 DNA is TGCGCCAGCAGCCCCCGGACTAGCTCTCATGAGCAGTTCTTC.